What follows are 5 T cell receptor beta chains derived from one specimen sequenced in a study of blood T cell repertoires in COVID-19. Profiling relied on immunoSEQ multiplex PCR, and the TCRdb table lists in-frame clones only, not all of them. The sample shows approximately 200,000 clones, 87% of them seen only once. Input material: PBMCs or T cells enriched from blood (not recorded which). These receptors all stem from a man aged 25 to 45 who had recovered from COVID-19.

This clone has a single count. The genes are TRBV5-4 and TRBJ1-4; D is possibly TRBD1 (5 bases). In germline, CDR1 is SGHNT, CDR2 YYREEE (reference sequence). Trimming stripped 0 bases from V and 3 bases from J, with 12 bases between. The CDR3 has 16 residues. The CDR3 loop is CASSLGLAGPNEKLFF. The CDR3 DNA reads TGTGCCAGCAGCTTGGGACTGGCAGGGCCTAATGAAAAACTGTTTTTT. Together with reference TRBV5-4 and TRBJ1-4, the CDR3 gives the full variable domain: ETGVTQSPTHLIKTRGQQVTLRCSSQSGHNTVSWYQQALGQGPQFIFQYYREEENGRGNFPPRFSGLQFPNYSSELNVNALELDDSALYLCASSLGLAGPNEKLFFGSGTQLSVL.

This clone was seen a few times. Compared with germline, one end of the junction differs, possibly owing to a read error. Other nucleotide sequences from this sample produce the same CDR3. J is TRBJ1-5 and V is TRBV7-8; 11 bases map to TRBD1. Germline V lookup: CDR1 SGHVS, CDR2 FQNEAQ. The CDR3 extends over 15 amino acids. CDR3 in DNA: TGTGCCAGCAGCTTAGGGACAGGGGGCAACCAGCCCCAGCATTTT. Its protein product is CASSLGTGGNQPQHF. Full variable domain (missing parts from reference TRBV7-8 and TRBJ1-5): GAGVSQSPRYKVAKRGQDVALRCDPISGHVSLFWYQQALGQGPEFLTYFQNEAQLDKSGLPSDRFFAERPEGSVSTLKIQRTQQEDSAVYLCASSLGTGGNQPQHFGDGTRLSIL.

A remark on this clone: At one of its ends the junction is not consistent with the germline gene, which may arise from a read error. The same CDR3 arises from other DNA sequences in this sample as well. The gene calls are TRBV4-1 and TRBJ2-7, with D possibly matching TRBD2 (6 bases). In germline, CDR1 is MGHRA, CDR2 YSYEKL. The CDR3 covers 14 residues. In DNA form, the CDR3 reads TGTGCCACCCGGAGCAGGGCGGGATCTCACGAGCAGTACTTC. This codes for CATRSRAGSHEQYF.

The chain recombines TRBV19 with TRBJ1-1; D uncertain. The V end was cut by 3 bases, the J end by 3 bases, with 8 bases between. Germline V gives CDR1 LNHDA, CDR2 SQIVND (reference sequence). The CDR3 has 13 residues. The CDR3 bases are TGTGCCAGTAGTATCGTACCGGACACTGAAGCTTTCTTT. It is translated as CASSIVPDTEAFF. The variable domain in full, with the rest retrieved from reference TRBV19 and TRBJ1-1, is DGGITQSPKYLFRKEGQNVTLSCEQNLNHDAMYWYRQDPGQGLRLIYYSQIVNDFQKGDIAEGYSVSREKKESFPLTVTSAQKNPTAFYLCASSIVPDTEAFFGQGTRLTVV.

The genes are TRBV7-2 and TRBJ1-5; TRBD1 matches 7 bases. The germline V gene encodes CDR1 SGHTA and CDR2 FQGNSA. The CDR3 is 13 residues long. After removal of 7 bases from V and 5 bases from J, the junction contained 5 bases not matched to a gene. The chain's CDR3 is CASNGGQDQPQHF. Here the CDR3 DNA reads TGTGCCAGCAACGGAGGACAGGATCAGCCCCAGCATTTT.